The 8 T cell receptor beta chains below all came from one sample that was sequenced in a study of T-cell memory formation after mild COVID-19. TCRdb re-derived calls from the 5' RACE reads in MiXCR, one entry per CDR3 protein. In the table there are hundreds of thousands of distinct CDR3 sequences, about 23% of which are singletons. Input material: PBMCs or a T cell subset sorted from them (not recorded which). These receptors all come from an adult woman who had mild COVID-19 (a few samples of this study predate the infection). Cell type and time point are not known.

This clonotype was seen only a few times. The chain uses TRBV12-3 or TRBV12-4 and TRBJ2-3, with 8 bases identical to TRBD2. V shed 7 bases, J shed 4 bases, and the junction held 10 bases outside the gene matches. CDR3 length equals 15 residues. CDR3 sequence reads: CASTRGGVIADTQYF. CDR3 DNA: TGTGCCAGCACCCGGGGGGGAGTAATAGCAGATACGCAGTATTTT.

The chain links TRBV27 to TRBJ2-7, with D possibly being TRBD1 or TRBD2 (5 bases each). This CDR3 region has 14 residues. Trimming cost V 4 bases and J 5 bases, with 15 bases left between them. Germline V gene lookup returns CDR1 MNHEY and CDR2 SMNVEV (reference sequence). CDR3 DNA: TGTGCCAGCAGTTCCCTCGGGACCCCAGACGAGCAGTACTTC. This codes for CASSSLGTPDEQYF.

The rearrangement joins TRBV5-1 to TRBJ2-1, with 11 bases that match TRBD2. CDR1 and CDR2 (germline): SGHRS, YFSETQ. The CDR3 length is 19 residues. Trimming cost V 1 base and J 0 bases; bases outside gene matches: 9. The CDR3 loop is CASSLFLAGGLYSYNEQFF. The CDR3 coding sequence is TGCGCCAGCAGCTTGTTCCTAGCGGGGGGCCTGTACTCCTACAATGAGCAGTTCTTC.

This clonotype was counted only a few times. The chain links TRBV7-9 to TRBJ1-1, with 9 positions matching TRBD1. Germline V lookup: CDR1 SEHNR, CDR2 FQNEAQ (reference sequence). J lost 0 bases, V lost 5 bases, and 13 bases had no gene match. This CDR3 is built from 18 residues. The CDR3 DNA reads TGTGCCAGCAGCGAGTACGGACAGGGGCGGGGTATGAACACTGAAGCTTTCTTT. Translating it yields CASSEYGQGRGMNTEAFF.

This chain connects TRBV9 to TRBJ2-3; 13 bases align to TRBD2. The CDR3 runs 16 residues. The germline CDR1 and CDR2 sequences are SGDLS and YYNGEE. With V trimmed by 5 bases and J by 6 bases, 9 bases remained unmatched. CDR3: CASSHRTSGRGDTQYF. The CDR3 DNA is TGTGCCAGCAGTCACAGGACTAGCGGGAGAGGTGATACGCAGTATTTT.

The chain couples TRBV30 to TRBJ2-7; D is uncertain. The CDR3 is 11 amino acids. Trimming removed 1 base from V and 3 bases from J, with 4 bases in between. CDR1 GTSNPN and CDR2 SVGIG come from the germline V gene (reference sequence). In DNA, the CDR3 is TGTGCCTGGAGTGCCGGCTACGAGCAGTACTTC. This encodes CAWSAGYEQYF.

The chain couples TRBV5-6 to TRBJ2-5; D unclear. Deletions cut 4 bases from V and 6 bases from J, with 7 bases between. Germline lookup yields CDR1 SGHDT and CDR2 YYEEEE. This CDR3 is built from 11 residues. The CDR3 protein is CASSRGKTQYF. In DNA, the CDR3 is TGTGCCAGCAGCCGCGGCAAGACCCAGTACTTC.

The chain links TRBV6-6 to TRBJ2-5; TRBD2 is a possible D gene (5 bases). The CDR3 totals 15 residues. Deletions cut 0 bases from V and 3 bases from J, with 11 bases between. In germline, CDR1 is MNHNY, CDR2 SVGAGI (reference sequence). CDR3 in amino acids: CASSYSAGGKETQYF. The CDR3, as DNA: TGTGCCAGCAGTTACTCGGCGGGCGGAAAAGAGACCCAGTACTTC.